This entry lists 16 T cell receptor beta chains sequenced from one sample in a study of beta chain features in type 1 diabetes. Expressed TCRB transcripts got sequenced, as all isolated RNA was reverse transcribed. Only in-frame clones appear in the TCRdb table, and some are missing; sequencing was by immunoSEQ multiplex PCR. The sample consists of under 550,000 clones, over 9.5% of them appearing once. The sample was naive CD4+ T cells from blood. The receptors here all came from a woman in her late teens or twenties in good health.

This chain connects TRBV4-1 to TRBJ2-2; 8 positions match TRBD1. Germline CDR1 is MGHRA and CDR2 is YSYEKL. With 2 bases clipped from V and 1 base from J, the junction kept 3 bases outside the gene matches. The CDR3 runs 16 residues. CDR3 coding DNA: TGCGCCAGCAGCCAAACTGGGACAGGGAACACCGGGGAGCTGTTTTTT. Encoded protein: CASSQTGTGNTGELFF.

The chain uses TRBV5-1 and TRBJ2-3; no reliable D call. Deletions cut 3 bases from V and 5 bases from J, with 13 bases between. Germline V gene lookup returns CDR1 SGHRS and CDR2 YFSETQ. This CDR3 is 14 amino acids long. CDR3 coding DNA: TGCGCCAGCAGCTCGACACCCGCTGGAGATACGCAGTATTTT. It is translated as CASSSTPAGDTQYF.

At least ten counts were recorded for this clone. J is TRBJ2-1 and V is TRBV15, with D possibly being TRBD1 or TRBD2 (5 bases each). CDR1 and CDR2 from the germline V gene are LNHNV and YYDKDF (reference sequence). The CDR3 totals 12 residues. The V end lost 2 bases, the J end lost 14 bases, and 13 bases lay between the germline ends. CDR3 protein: CATSRPGGNEFF. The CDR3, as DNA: TGTGCCACCAGCAGACCTGGGGGAAATGAGTTCTTC. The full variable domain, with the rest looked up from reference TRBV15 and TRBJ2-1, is DAMVIQNPRYQVTQFGKPVTLSCSQTLNHNVMYWYQQKSSQAPKLLFHYYDKDFNNEADTPDNFQSRRPNTSFCFLDIRSPGLGDTAMYLCATSRPGGNEFFGPGTRLTVL.

The CDR3 sequence is CASSMFRLPEAFF. CDR3 nucleotide sequence: TGTGCCAGTAGTATGTTCCGACTACCTGAAGCTTTCTTT. The V and J genes are TRBV19 and TRBJ1-1; D unclear. This CDR3 region has 13 residues. V dropped 3 bases and J dropped 6 bases, with 11 bases sitting between them. CDR1 and CDR2 from the germline V gene are LNHDA and SQIVND (reference sequence).

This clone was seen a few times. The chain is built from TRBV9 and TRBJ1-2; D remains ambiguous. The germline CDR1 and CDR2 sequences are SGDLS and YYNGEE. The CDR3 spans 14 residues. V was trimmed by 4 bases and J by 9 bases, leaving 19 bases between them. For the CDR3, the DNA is TGTGCCAGCAGCACAAAGGGAGGAATCTTAAGCTACACCTTC. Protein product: CASSTKGGILSYTF.

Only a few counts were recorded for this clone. The CDR3 bases are TGTGCCAGCAGCTTGACAGCTGGGGGATCCAAAAACATTCAGTACTTC. It is translated as CASSLTAGGSKNIQYF. The chain combines TRBV5-6 with TRBJ2-4, with D tentatively TRBD1 or TRBD2 (5 bases each). The V gene lost 1 base and the J gene lost 2 bases, with 13 bases spanning the gap. This CDR3 contains 16 residues. Looked up from germline, CDR1 is SGHDT and CDR2 is YYEEEE.

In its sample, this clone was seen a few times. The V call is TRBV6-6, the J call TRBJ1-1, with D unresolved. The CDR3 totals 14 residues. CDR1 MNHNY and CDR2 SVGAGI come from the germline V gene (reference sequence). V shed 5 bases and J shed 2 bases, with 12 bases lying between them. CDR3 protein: CASSPTPINTEAFF. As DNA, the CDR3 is TGTGCCAGCAGTCCGACACCAATAAACACTGAAGCTTTCTTT.

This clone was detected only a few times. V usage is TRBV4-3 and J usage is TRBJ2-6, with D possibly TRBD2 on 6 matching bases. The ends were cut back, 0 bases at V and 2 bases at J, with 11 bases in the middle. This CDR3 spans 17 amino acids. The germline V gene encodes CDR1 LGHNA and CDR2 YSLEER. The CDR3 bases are TGCGCCAGCAGCCAAGATCTCGGAGGGGCTGGGGCCAACGTCCTGACTTTC. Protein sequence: CASSQDLGGAGANVLTF.

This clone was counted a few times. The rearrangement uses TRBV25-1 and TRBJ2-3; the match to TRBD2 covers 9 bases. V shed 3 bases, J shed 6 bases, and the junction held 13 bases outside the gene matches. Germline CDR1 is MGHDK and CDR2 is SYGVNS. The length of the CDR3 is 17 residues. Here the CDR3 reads CASSEGNTRGGLDTQYF. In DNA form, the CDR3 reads TGTGCCAGCAGTGAGGGCAACACGCGGGGGGGCTTGGATACGCAGTATTTT.

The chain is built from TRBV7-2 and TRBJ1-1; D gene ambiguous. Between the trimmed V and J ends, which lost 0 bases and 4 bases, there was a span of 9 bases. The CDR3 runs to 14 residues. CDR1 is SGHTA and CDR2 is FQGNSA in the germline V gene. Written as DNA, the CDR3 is TGTGCCAGCAGCTTAGCCTTGAAGTTCACTGAAGCTTTCTTT. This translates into CASSLALKFTEAFF.

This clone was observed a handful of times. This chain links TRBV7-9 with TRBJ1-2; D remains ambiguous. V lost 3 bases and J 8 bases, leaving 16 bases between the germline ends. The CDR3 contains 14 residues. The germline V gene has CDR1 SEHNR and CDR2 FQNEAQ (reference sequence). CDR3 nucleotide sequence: TGTGCCAGCAGCTTGGATTTCCGGAGACGGGGCTACACCTTC. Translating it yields CASSLDFRRRGYTF.

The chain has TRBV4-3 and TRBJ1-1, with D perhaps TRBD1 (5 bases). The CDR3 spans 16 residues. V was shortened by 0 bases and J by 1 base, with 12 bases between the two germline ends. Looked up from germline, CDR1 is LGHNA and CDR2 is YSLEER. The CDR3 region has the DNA TGCGCCAGCAGCCAAGATAGGGGACCGAAGAACACTGAAGCTTTCTTT. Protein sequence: CASSQDRGPKNTEAFF.

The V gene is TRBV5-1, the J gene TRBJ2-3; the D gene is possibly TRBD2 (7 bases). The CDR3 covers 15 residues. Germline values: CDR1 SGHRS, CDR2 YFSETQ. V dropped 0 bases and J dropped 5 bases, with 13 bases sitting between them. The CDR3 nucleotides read TGCGCCAGCAGCTTGGCTGGGGGGGCCTTAGATACGCAGTATTTT. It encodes CASSLAGGALDTQYF.

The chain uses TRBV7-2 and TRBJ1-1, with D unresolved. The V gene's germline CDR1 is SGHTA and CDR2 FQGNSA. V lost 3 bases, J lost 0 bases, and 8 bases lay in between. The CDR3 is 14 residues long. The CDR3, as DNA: TGTGCCAGCAGCTTCGCACCGATGAACACTGAAGCTTTCTTT. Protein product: CASSFAPMNTEAFF.

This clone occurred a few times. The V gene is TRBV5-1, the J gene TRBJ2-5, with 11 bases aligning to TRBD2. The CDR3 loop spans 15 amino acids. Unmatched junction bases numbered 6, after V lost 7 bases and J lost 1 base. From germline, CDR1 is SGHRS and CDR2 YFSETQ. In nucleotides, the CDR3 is TGCGCCAGCTGGGGAACTAGCGGGAGCCAAGAGACCCAGTACTTC. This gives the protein CASWGTSGSQETQYF.

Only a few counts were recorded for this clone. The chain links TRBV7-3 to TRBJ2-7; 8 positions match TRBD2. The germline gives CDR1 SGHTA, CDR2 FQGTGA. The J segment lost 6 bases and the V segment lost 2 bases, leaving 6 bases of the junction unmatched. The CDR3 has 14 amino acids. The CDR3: CASSLGGRNSEQYF. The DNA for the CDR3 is TGTGCCAGCAGCTTAGGCGGGAGGAATAGCGAGCAGTACTTC. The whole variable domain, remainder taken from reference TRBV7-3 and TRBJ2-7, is GAGVSQTPSNKVTEKGKYVELRCDPISGHTALYWYRQSLGQGPEFLIYFQGTGAADDSGLPNDRFFAVRPEGSVSTLKIQRTERGDSAVYLCASSLGGRNSEQYFGPGTRLTVT.